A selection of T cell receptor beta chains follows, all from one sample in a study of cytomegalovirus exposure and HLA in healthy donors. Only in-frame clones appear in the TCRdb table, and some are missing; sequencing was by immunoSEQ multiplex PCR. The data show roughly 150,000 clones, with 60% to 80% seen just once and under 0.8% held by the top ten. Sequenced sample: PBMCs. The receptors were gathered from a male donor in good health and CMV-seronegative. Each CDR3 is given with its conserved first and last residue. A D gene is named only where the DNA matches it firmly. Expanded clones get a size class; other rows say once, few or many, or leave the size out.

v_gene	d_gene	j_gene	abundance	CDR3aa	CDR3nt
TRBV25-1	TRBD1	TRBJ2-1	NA	CASSELQGANEQFF	TGTGCCAGCAGTGAACTACAGGGGGCTAATGAGCAGTTCTTC
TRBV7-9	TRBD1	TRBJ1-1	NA	CSSSFTQGGTEAFF	TGTTCCAGCAGCTTTACACAGGGGGGCACTGAAGCTTTCTTT
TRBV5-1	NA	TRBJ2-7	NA	CASSIEGTYEQYF	TGCGCCAGCAGCATCGAGGGTACCTACGAGCAGTACTTC
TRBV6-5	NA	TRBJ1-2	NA	CASKGVNYGYTF	TGTGCCAGCAAAGGAGTCAACTATGGCTACACCTTC
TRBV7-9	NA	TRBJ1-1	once	CASSLLPSEAFF	TGTGCCAGCAGCTTACTCCCCTCTGAAGCTTTCTTT
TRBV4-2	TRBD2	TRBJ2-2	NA	CASSQLGLAGGTGELFF	TGTGCCAGCAGCCAACTTGGCCTAGCGGGAGGCACCGGGGAGCTGTTTTTT
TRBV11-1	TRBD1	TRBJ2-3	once	CASSPADRGTDTQYF	TGTGCCAGCAGCCCGGCTGACAGGGGCACAGATACGCAGTATTTT
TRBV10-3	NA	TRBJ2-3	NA	CAISGQVSTDTQYF	TGTGCCATCAGTGGACAGGTTAGCACAGATACGCAGTATTTT
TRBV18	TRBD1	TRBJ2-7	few	CASSPPGTGGEQYF	TGTGCCAGCTCACCTCCCGGGACAGGGGGCGAGCAGTACTTC
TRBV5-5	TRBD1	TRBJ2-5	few	CASSTTGGREAQYF	TGTGCCAGCAGCACAACAGGGGGCAGAGAGGCCCAGTACTTC
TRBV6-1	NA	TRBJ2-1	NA	CASSGRGFYNEQFF	TGTGCCAGCAGCGGACGAGGGTTTTACAATGAGCAGTTCTTC
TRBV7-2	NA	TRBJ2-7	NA	CASSLSRTVSYEQYF	TGTGCCAGCAGCTTATCGAGGACAGTCTCCTACGAGCAGTACTTC
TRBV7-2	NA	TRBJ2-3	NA	CASSSQFRIGTDTQYF	TGTGCCAGCAGCTCCCAGTTCAGAATCGGCACAGATACGCAGTATTTT
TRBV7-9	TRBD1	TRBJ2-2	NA	CASTLGDRDTGELFF	TGTGCCAGCACCTTAGGGGACAGGGACACCGGGGAGCTGTTTTTT
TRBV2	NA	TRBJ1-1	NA	CASRGGPVTEAFF	TGTGCCAGCCGGGGGGGGCCGGTCACTGAAGCTTTCTTT
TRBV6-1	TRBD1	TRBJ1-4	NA	CASSLDRGQGEKLFF	TGTGCCAGCAGCTTGGACAGGGGCCAGGGTGAAAAACTGTTTTTT
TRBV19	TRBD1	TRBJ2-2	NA	CASNGDRVRTGELFF	TGTGCCAGTAATGGGGACAGGGTGCGCACCGGGGAGCTGTTTTTT
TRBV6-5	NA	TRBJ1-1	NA	CASSKRGGDTEAFF	TGTGCCAGCAGTAAACGAGGAGGGGACACTGAAGCTTTCTTT
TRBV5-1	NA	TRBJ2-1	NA	CASSLGTASSSYNEQFF	TGCGCCAGCAGCTTGGGGACAGCTTCGAGCTCCTACAATGAGCAGTTCTTC
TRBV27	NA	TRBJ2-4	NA	CASRPGVAKNIQYF	TGTGCCAGCAGACCCGGGGTAGCCAAAAACATTCAGTACTTC
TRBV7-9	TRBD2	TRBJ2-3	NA	CASSQTSGRAQDTQYF	TGTGCCAGCAGCCAGACTAGCGGGAGGGCACAAGATACGCAGTATTTT
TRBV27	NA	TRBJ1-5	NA	CASSPATGTTPQHF	TGTGCCAGCAGTCCAGCCACCGGGACTACCCCCCAGCATTTT
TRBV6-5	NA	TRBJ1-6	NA	CASSYGASSYNSPLHF	TGTGCCAGCAGCTACGGGGCGAGCTCCTATAATTCACCCCTCCACTTT
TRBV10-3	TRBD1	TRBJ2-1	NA	CAISEAGQQGSNEQFF	TGTGCCATCAGTGAAGCAGGGCAACAGGGGAGCAATGAGCAGTTCTTC
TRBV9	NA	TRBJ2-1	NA	CASSEAANEQFF	TGTGCCAGCAGCGAAGCTGCGAATGAGCAGTTCTTC
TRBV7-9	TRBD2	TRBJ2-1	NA	CASSLDSSGIVPYNEQFF	TGTGCCAGCAGCTTAGATAGTAGCGGGATAGTCCCCTACAATGAGCAGTTCTTC
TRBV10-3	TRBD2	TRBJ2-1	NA	CAISETSGRVSNEQFF	TGTGCCATCAGTGAAACTAGCGGGAGGGTATCAAATGAGCAGTTCTTC
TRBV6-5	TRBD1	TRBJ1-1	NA	CASREAGGTEAFF	TGTGCCAGCAGGGAGGCAGGGGGCACTGAAGCTTTCTTT
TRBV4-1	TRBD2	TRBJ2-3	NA	CASSRASGGTDTQYF	TGCGCCAGCAGCCGGGCTAGCGGGGGCACAGATACGCAGTATTTT